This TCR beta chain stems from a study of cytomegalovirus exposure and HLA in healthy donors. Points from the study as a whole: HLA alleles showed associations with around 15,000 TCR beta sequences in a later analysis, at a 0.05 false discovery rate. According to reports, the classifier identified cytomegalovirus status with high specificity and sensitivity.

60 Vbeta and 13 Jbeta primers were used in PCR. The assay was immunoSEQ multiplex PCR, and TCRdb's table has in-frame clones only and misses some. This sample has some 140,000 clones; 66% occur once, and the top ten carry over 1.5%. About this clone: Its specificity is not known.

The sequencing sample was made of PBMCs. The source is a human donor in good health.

In DNA form, the CDR3 reads TGTGCCACCAGCAGAGCTCTAGCGGGAGGAGGGGAGACCCAGTACTTC. Translated, it gives CATSRALAGGGETQYF. This chain links TRBV15 with TRBJ2-5; 11 bases align to TRBD2. CDR1 is LNHNV, CDR2 YYDKDF, per germline (reference sequence). The V and J ends lost 1 base and 5 bases, in that order; junction bases with no gene match: 6. The CDR3 is made up of 16 amino acids. The complete variable domain, with remaining parts taken from reference TRBV15 and TRBJ2-5, reads DAMVIQNPRYQVTQFGKPVTLSCSQTLNHNVMYWYQQKSSQAPKLLFHYYDKDFNNEADTPDNFQSRRPNTSFCFLDIRSPGLGDTAMYLCATSRALAGGGETQYFGPGTRLLVL.